This TCR beta chain was captured by sequencing in a study of spatial heterogeneity in lung cancer. Study at large: The donor group consisted of under 95 patients who had untreated, early-stage non-small cell lung cancer. Averaged across combinations, each unique TCR and UMI pairing appeared more than ten times in raw reads, which were uncorrected.

Time point in this sample: blood at routine non-recurrence follow-up after resection. Material for sequencing was whole RNA from tumor, nontumor lung or frozen PBMC, left unsorted. Each CDR3 protein is one row after TCRdb ran MiXCR on the 5' RACE reads. Here the sample spans about 52,000 distinct CDR3 sequences, roughly 7% being singletons. This clonotype was detected only a few times. Germline lookup yields CDR1 SEHNR and CDR2 FQNEAQ (reference sequence). V was cut by 1 base and J by 0 bases, with 6 bases left in between. The CDR3 has 14 amino acids. This receptor was obtained from a female donor with early-stage non-small cell lung cancer. The sample in question was PBMCs, obtained at follow-up. V usage is TRBV7-9 and J usage is TRBJ1-1, with D hard to call. The CDR3 spells CASSLVSVNTEAFF. CDR3 in DNA: TGTGCCAGCAGCTTAGTTTCGGTGAACACTGAAGCTTTCTTT.